One sample yielded the 20 T cell receptor beta chains listed below, sequenced in a study of cytomegalovirus exposure and HLA in healthy donors. The PCR ran on 60 Vbeta and 13 Jbeta primers. Profiling relied on immunoSEQ multiplex PCR, and the TCRdb table lists in-frame clones only, not all of them. The sample consists of roughly 150,000 clones, approximately 80% of them appearing once. The material sequenced was PBMCs. These receptors all stem from a young woman in good health and CMV-seronegative.

This clone was counted between two and nine times. V gene TRBV6-5 combines with J gene TRBJ1-2, with 9 positions matching TRBD1. CDR1 MNHEY and CDR2 SVGAGI come from the germline V gene. CDR3 size: 14 residues. V gave up 4 bases and J gave up 6 bases; unmatched junction bases: 6. The CDR3 loop is CASSLSGTGNGYTF. The DNA for the CDR3 is TGTGCCAGCAGTTTATCCGGGACAGGGAATGGCTACACCTTC.

This clone appeared a single time. The chain employs TRBV5-1 and TRBJ2-2; TRBD1 aligns across 11 bases. The CDR3 is made up of 20 amino acids. V lost 4 bases, J lost 5 bases, and 19 bases stayed unmatched. Germline CDR1 and CDR2: SGHRS and YFSETQ. The CDR3 DNA is TGCGCCAGCAGCGCCTATCCTAGGACAGGGGGCGCATTATGGACCGGGGAGCTGTTTTTT. Residues: CASSAYPRTGGALWTGELFF.

The chain carries TRBV11-2 and TRBJ1-1; 10 bases line up with TRBD1. J gave up 4 bases and V 0 bases, and 5 bases lay outside the gene matches. The CDR3 sequence is 16 residues long. The V gene's germline CDR1 is SGHAT and CDR2 FQNNGV. The CDR3 protein is CASSLDLTGGTTEAFF. The CDR3 DNA sequence: TGTGCCAGCAGCTTAGATTTGACAGGGGGCACCACTGAAGCTTTCTTT.

The rearrangement joins TRBV5-6 to TRBJ2-7, with 8 bases identical to TRBD1. With 4 bases clipped from V and 2 bases from J, the junction kept 5 bases outside the gene matches. CDR1 and CDR2 from the germline V gene are SGHDT and YYEEEE. This CDR3 spans 14 amino acids. The CDR3 DNA reads TGTGCCAGCAGCCTAACGGGACAGGCCTACGAGCAGTACTTC. It is translated as CASSLTGQAYEQYF.

The genes are TRBV18 and TRBJ1-4; the D is unclear. CDR1 is KGHSH, CDR2 LQKENI, per germline. The CDR3 totals 14 residues. Trimming left V 8 bases short and J 0 bases short, with 10 bases between. CDR3 in amino acids: CASRSSSTNEKLFF. The CDR3 DNA sequence: TGTGCCAGCCGGTCATCTTCAACTAATGAAAAACTGTTTTTT.

This clone was observed a handful of times. The rearrangement uses TRBV10-3 and TRBJ1-1, with 8 positions matching TRBD1. This CDR3 has 13 amino acids. From germline, CDR1 is ENHRY and CDR2 SYGVKD. J lost 7 bases, V lost 6 bases, and 7 bases had no gene match. The chain's CDR3 is CAIRGQGVGEAFF. The CDR3 DNA sequence: TGTGCCATCAGAGGACAGGGAGTGGGTGAAGCTTTCTTT.

This sequence joins TRBV5-1 and TRBJ2-7; 13 positions agree with TRBD2. V trimming: 4 bases; J trimming: 5 bases; junction bases outside the gene matches: 3. The germline V gene has CDR1 SGHRS and CDR2 YFSETQ. The CDR3 is 14 residues long. DNA for the CDR3: TGCGCCAGCAGCGGGACTAGCGGGGCCCACGAGCAGTACTTC. This translates into CASSGTSGAHEQYF. Using reference TRBV5-1 and TRBJ2-7 for the parts outside the CDR3, the full variable domain is KAGVTQTPRYLIKTRGQQVTLSCSPISGHRSVSWYQQTPGQGLQFLFEYFSETQRNKGNFPGRFSGRQFSNSRSEMNVSTLELGDSALYLCASSGTSGAHEQYFGPGTRLTVT.

This clone appeared once. This chain connects TRBV25-1 to TRBJ2-1, with 9 bases that match TRBD2. Losses at the gene ends were 6 bases for V and 2 bases for J; bases not matched to a gene: 5. The CDR3 is 15 amino acids. Germline V CDR1 and CDR2: MGHDK, SYGVNS. The CDR3 DNA reads TGTGCCAGCAGCGTTGCGGGGGGGACCTACAATGAGCAGTTCTTC. Amino acid sequence: CASSVAGGTYNEQFF.

The chain uses TRBV27 and TRBJ2-7; D is possibly TRBD1 (6 bases). Trimming removed 6 bases from V and 6 bases from J, with 21 bases in between. This CDR3 has 15 amino acids. Germline-derived CDR1 and CDR2 are MNHEY and SMNVEV (reference sequence). CDR3 in amino acids: CASSYRVGGSGEQYF. DNA for the CDR3: TGTGCCAGCAGCTACAGGGTAGGTGGTTCGGGCGAGCAGTACTTC.

CDR3 DNA: TGCGCCAGCAGAGAGAGGGGGTACAATGAGCAGTTCTTC. Its translation: CASRERGYNEQFF. The J gene is TRBJ2-1, the V gene TRBV5-1, with D tentatively TRBD1 (6 bases). V was shortened by 5 bases and J by 4 bases, with 10 bases between the two germline ends. The CDR3 spans 13 residues. Per the germline V gene, CDR1 is SGHRS and CDR2 is YFSETQ.

The chain recombines TRBV29-1 with TRBJ2-3, with D tentatively TRBD1 (5 bases). This CDR3 is 13 amino acids long. The germline V and J ends were trimmed by 8 bases and 3 bases, with 15 bases remaining between them. CDR1 is SQVTM and CDR2 is ANQGSEA in the germline V gene. CDR3 sequence: CSLHQGSTDTQYF. The DNA of the CDR3 is TGCAGCCTCCATCAGGGAAGTACAGATACGCAGTATTTT.

The rearrangement uses TRBV5-4 and TRBJ1-6; unclear D gene. Per germline, CDR1 SGHNT and CDR2 YYREEE (reference sequence). Trimming took 1 base from V and 9 from J, leaving 17 bases between them. This CDR3 contains 16 residues. CDR3 sequence (DNA): TGTGCCAGCAGCTTGTACTCAGCGGTTCGGGTTTCACCCCTCCACTTT. It translates to CASSLYSAVRVSPLHF.

A single count supports this clone. The rearrangement links TRBV5-4 to TRBJ2-3; a possible D gene is TRBD1 (8 bases). The CDR3 sequence is 17 residues long. In germline, CDR1 is SGHNT, CDR2 YYREEE (reference sequence). The ends were cut back, 6 bases at V and 2 bases at J, with 22 bases in the middle. In nucleotides, the CDR3 is TGTGCCAGCAACAGGGGGGGGCCCACGGGCCTCACAGATACGCAGTATTTT. Amino acids: CASNRGGPTGLTDTQYF.

The CDR3 here is CASSYTQGNEQFF. CDR3 nucleotide sequence: TGTGCCAGCAGTTACACACAGGGAAATGAGCAGTTCTTC. The V call is TRBV6-5, the J call TRBJ2-1, with D maybe TRBD1 (6 bases). Germline CDR1 and CDR2: MNHEY and SVGAGI. With 2 bases removed from V and 7 bases from J, the gap between germline ends came to 9 bases. CDR3 length equals 13 residues.

This chain connects TRBV30 to TRBJ2-7; 7 nucleotides align to TRBD1. The J segment lost 6 bases and the V segment lost 5 bases, leaving 10 bases of the junction unmatched. The CDR3 sequence is 13 residues long. Germline V gene lookup returns CDR1 GTSNPN and CDR2 SVGIG (reference sequence). This CDR3 reads CAWDPTGDGEQYF. The CDR3, as DNA: TGTGCCTGGGACCCTACAGGGGATGGCGAGCAGTACTTC.

The chain has TRBV5-1 and TRBJ2-1; unclear D gene. The CDR3 runs to 14 residues. V shed 4 bases and J shed 4 bases, with 12 bases lying between them. Looked up from germline, CDR1 is SGHRS and CDR2 is YFSETQ. CDR3 protein: CASSPAVRYNEQFF. CDR3 coding DNA: TGCGCCAGCAGCCCCGCGGTGAGATACAATGAGCAGTTCTTC.

The chain carries TRBV11-1 and TRBJ2-3; the match to TRBD1 covers 11 bases. The CDR3 is 12 residues long. Germline CDR1 is SGHAT and CDR2 is FQDESV (reference sequence). V lost 4 bases to trimming and J lost 14 bases; unmatched junction nucleotides: 5. The CDR3 reads CASSSGQGAWYF. DNA of the CDR3: TGTGCCAGCAGCTCAGGACAGGGGGCTTGGTATTTT.

This clone was detected once. This chain links TRBV5-1 with TRBJ2-3; tentative D call: TRBD1 (5 bases). This CDR3 contains 15 residues. The V and J ends lost 2 bases and 1 base respectively, with 11 bases between them. The germline V gene encodes CDR1 SGHRS and CDR2 YFSETQ. The DNA of the CDR3 is TGCGCCAGCAGCTTAGGACAACCCGGCACAGATACGCAGTATTTT. This sequence encodes CASSLGQPGTDTQYF. The whole variable domain, filled in from reference TRBV5-1 and TRBJ2-3, reads KAGVTQTPRYLIKTRGQQVTLSCSPISGHRSVSWYQQTPGQGLQFLFEYFSETQRNKGNFPGRFSGRQFSNSRSEMNVSTLELGDSALYLCASSLGQPGTDTQYFGPGTRLTVL.

This clone showed up just once. The DNA of the CDR3 is TGTGCCAGCAGCTTAGTCGGCAGGGGAGAGACCCAGTACTTC. It codes for CASSLVGRGETQYF. The chain is built from TRBV7-9 and TRBJ2-5, with TRBD1 as a possible D gene (6 bases). Trimming took off 1 base at V and 4 bases at J, with 10 bases between the two ends. The CDR3 spans 14 residues. The V gene's germline CDR1 is SEHNR and CDR2 FQNEAQ (reference sequence).

This clone was counted once. CDR3 nucleotide sequence: TGTGCCAGCAGTGGCGGTCGGGGAGGGGATGAGCAGTTCTTC. Translated, it gives CASSGGRGGDEQFF. This chain links TRBV27 with TRBJ2-1; 7 bases map to TRBD2. CDR1 and CDR2 (germline): MNHEY, SMNVEV (reference sequence). The CDR3 covers 14 residues. The V and J ends lost 5 bases and 8 bases, in that order; junction bases with no gene match: 9.